This T cell receptor (beta chain) was sequenced in a study of radiation and T cells in renal cell carcinoma. Here immunoSEQ multiplex PCR was the method, and the copy in TCRdb shows in-frame clones only, minus some. This sample has some 150,000 clones, with approximately 87% found just once. Time point: baseline pretreatment blood. Treatment in this sample: 15 Gy SBRT to primary tumor, nephrectomy 4 weeks later. Blood was sampled at baseline, 2 weeks and 4 weeks after SBRT. Trimming removed 3 bases at V and 6 bases at J, with 20 bases between. Germline loops: CDR1 KGHSH, CDR2 LQKENI. There are 16 residues in the CDR3. Worth noting for this clone: Its cognate antigen is unknown.

Overall study results and limits: In blood, top tumor clones expanded by 2 weeks, shrinking by 4.

The starting material was blood, obtained from a patient whose treatment included radiotherapy and nephrectomy. The chain uses TRBV18 and TRBJ2-5; D gene uncertain. The sequence derives from a woman aged 50 to 60 with renal cell carcinoma. CDR3 bases: TGTGCCAGCTCACCCGCCCCCAGGAAATCTGGAAAGACCCAGTACTTC. As protein: CASSPAPRKSGKTQYF. Full variable domain (rest looked up from reference TRBV18 and TRBJ2-5): NAGVMQNPRHLVRRRGQEARLRCSPMKGHSHVYWYRQLPEEGLKFMVYLQKENIIDESGMPKERFSAEFPKEGPSILRIQQVVRGDSAAYFCASSPAPRKSGKTQYFGPGTRLLVL.